A single TCR beta chain is shown here with its context. This specimen comes from a study of CD8+ T cells in alopecia areata. The germline CDR1 and CDR2 sequences are GTSNPN and SVGIG (reference sequence). Trimming stripped 2 bases from V and 5 bases from J, with 16 bases between. The CDR3 has 15 residues. Following extraction, RNA underwent reverse transcription to cDNA, which served as the sequencing template. Assay used: immunoSEQ multiplex PCR; TCRdb lists only in-frame clones, some missing. This repertoire shows about 97,000 clones, about 40% found once; its top ten account for 1% to 1.5%. This sequence was found in a human donor with alopecia areata. This chain links TRBV30 with TRBJ1-5; TRBD1 might be the D (5 bases). The specimen was CD4+ T cells sorted from blood. The CDR3 spells CAWSTGRGGDQPQHF. In DNA form, the CDR3 reads TGTGCCTGGAGTACGGGACGGGGAGGGGATCAGCCCCAGCATTTT. Drawing the rest from reference TRBV30 and TRBJ1-5, the complete variable domain is SQTIHQWPATLVQPVGSPLSLECTVEGTSNPNLYWYRQAAGRGLQLLFYSVGIGQISSEVPQNLSASRPQDRQFILSSKKLLLSDSGFYLCAWSTGRGGDQPQHFGDGTRLSIL.